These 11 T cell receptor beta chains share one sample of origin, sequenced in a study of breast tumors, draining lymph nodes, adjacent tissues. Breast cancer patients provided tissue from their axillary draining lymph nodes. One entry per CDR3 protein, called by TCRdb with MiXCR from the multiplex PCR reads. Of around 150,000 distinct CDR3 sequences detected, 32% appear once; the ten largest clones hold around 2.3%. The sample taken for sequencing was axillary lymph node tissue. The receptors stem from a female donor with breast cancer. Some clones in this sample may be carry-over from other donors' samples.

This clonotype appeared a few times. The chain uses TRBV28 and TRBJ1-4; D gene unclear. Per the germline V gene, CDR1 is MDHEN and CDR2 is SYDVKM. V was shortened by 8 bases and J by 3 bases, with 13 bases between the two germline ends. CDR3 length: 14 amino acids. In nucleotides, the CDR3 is TGTGCCAGCTATCCACGGGTTCCTAATGAAAAACTGTTTTTT. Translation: CASYPRVPNEKLFF.

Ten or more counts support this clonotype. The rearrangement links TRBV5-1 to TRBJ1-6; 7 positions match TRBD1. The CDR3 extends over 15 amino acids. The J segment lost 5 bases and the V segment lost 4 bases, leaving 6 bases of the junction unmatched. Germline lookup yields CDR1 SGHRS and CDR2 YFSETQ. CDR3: CASSPGQSHNSPLHF. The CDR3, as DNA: TGCGCCAGCAGCCCGGGACAGTCTCATAATTCACCCCTCCACTTT.

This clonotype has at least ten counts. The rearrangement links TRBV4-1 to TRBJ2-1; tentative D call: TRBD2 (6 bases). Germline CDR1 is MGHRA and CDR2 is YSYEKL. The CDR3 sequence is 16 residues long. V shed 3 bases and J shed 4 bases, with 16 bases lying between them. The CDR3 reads CASSQVARDPYNEQFF. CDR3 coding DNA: TGCGCCAGCAGCCAGGTGGCGCGGGACCCTTACAATGAGCAGTTCTTC.

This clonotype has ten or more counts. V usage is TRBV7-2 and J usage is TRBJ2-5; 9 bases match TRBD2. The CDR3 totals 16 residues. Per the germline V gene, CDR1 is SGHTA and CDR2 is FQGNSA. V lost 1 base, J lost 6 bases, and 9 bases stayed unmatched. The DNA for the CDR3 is TGTGCCAGCAGCTTAGATGCGGGGGGGCGGGTGAAGACCCAGTACTTC. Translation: CASSLDAGGRVKTQYF.

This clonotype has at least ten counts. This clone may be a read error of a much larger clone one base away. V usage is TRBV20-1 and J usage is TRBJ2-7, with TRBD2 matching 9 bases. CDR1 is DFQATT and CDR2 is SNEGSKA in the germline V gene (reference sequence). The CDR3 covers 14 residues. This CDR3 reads CSARGLAVSSEQYF. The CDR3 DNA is TGCAGTGCTAGGGGACTAGCCGTGTCCTCCGAGCAGTACTTC.

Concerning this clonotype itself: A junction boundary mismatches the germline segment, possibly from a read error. CDR3 sequence reads: CASSQTPQSMNTEPFF. The CDR3 nucleotides read TGTGCCAGCAGCCAAACACCGCAGAGCATGAACACTGAACCTTTCTTT. The gene calls are TRBV7-3 and TRBJ1-1; the D is unclear. Germline CDR1 is SGHTA and CDR2 is FQGTGA. The CDR3 spans 16 residues. Drawing the rest from reference TRBV7-3 and TRBJ1-1, the complete variable domain is GAGVSQTPSNKVTEKGKYVELRCDPISGHTALYWYRQSLGQGPEFLIYFQGTGAADDSGLPNDRFFAVRPEGSVSTLKIQRTERGDSAVYLCASSQTPQSMNTEPFFGQGTRLTVV.

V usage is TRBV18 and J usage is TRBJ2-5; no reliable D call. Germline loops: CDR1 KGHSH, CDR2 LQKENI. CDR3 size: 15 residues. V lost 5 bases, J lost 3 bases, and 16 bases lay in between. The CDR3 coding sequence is TGTGCCAGCTCAGCTCAGAGGTGGGCTAAAGAGACCCAGTACTTC. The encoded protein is CASSAQRWAKETQYF.

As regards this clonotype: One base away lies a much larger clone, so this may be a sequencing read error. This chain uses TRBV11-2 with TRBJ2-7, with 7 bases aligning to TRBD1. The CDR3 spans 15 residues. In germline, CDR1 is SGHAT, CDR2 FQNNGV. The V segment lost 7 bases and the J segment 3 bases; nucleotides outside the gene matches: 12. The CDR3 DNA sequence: TGTGCCAGCACCGGAACCGGGACAGCAAACTACGAGCAGTACTTC. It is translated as CASTGTGTANYEQYF.

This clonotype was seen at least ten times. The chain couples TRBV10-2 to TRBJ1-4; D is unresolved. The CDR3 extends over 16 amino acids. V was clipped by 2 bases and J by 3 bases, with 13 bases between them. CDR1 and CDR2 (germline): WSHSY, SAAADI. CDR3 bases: TGCGCCAGCAGTGAGCCCGGGAGCGGGTCTAATGAAAAACTGTTTTTT. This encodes CASSEPGSGSNEKLFF.

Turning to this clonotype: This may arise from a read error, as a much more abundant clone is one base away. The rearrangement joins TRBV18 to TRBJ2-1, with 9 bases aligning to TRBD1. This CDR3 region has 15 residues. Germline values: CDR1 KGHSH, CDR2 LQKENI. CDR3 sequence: CASSLGQGSYNEQVF. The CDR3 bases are TGTGCCAGCTCACTGGGACAGGGCTCCTACAATGAGCAGGTCTTC.

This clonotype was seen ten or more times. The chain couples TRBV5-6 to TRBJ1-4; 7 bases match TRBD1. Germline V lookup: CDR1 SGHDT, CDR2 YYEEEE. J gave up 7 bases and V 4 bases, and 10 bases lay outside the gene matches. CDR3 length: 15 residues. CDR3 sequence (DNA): TGTGCCAGCAGCCCCTACAGGGGCTCCGGTGAAAAACTGTTTTTT. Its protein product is CASSPYRGSGEKLFF.